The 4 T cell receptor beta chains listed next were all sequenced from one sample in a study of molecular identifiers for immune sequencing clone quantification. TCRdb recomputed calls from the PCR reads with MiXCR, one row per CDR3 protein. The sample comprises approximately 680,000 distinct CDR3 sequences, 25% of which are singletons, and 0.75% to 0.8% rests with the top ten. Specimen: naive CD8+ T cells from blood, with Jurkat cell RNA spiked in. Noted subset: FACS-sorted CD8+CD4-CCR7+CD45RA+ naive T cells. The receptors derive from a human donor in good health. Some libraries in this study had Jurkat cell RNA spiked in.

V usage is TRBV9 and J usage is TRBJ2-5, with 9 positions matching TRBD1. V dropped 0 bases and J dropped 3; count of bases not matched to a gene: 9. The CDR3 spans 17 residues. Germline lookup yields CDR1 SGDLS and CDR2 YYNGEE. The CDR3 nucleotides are TGTGCCAGCAGCGTAGGGAGGGGACAGGGCCTTGAAGAGACCCAGTACTTC. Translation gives CASSVGRGQGLEETQYF. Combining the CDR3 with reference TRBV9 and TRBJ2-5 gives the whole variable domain DSGVTQTPKHLITATGQRVTLRCSPRSGDLSVYWYQQSLDQGLQFLIQYYNGEERAKGNILERFSAQQFPDLHSELNLSSLELGDSALYFCASSVGRGQGLEETQYFGPGTRLLVL.

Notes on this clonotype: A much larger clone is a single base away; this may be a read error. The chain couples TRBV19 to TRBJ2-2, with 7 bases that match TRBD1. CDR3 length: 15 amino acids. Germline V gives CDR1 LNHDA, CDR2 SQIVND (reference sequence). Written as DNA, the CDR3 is TGTGCCAGTAGTATCGGGACAGCGAACACCGGGGAGCTGATTTTT. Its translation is CASSIGTANTGELIF.

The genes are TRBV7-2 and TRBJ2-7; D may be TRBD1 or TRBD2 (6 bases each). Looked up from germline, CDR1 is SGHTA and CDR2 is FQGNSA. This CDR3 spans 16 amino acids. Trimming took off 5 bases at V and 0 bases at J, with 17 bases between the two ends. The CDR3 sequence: CASSKWGAVSSYEQYF. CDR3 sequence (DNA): TGTGCCAGCAGCAAGTGGGGGGCGGTAAGCTCCTACGAGCAGTACTTC.

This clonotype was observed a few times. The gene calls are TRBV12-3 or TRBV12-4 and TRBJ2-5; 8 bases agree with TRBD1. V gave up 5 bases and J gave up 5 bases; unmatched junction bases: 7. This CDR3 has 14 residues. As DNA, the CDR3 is TGTGCCAGCAGTAACGGACAGGGACGGGAGACCCAGTACTTC. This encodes CASSNGQGRETQYF.